These 23 T cell receptor beta chains were sequenced from one sample in a study of response to subunit inactivated influenza vaccine. Using its own MiXCR run on the RT-PCR reads, TCRdb lists one record per CDR3 protein. The sample yields about 780,000 distinct CDR3 sequences, approximately 17% seen once. The material sequenced was PBMCs from blood, taken 5 to 6 days after vaccination. The receptors originated from a man aged 45 to 65 who received an inactivated influenza vaccine.

This rearrangement joins TRBV5-1 to TRBJ2-1; perhaps TRBD1 as D (7 bases). The V end lost 3 bases, the J end lost 2 bases, and 15 bases lay between the germline ends. The V gene's germline CDR1 is SGHRS and CDR2 YFSETQ. The CDR3 covers 16 residues. The DNA of the CDR3 is TGCGCCAGCAGCTGGGGGGACAGAAATGCCTACAATGAGCAGTTCTTC. It yields the protein CASSWGDRNAYNEQFF.

This clonotype turned up a few times. The chain employs TRBV10-2 and TRBJ1-1, with D perhaps matching TRBD1 (6 bases). V lost 8 bases and J 0 bases, leaving 19 bases between the germline ends. From germline, CDR1 is WSHSY and CDR2 SAAADI. This CDR3 is 16 amino acids long. For the CDR3, the DNA is TGCGCCAGCCTCCCGGCCAGGGGCCAAATGAACACTGAAGCTTTCTTT. Protein: CASLPARGQMNTEAFF.

This chain uses TRBV10-3 with TRBJ1-1; D not certain. Trimming took off 6 bases at V and 1 base at J, with 9 bases between the two ends. Germline lookup yields CDR1 ENHRY and CDR2 SYGVKD. The CDR3 has 13 residues. The CDR3 DNA reads TGTGCCATCAGCCTGGAGGGGAACACTGAAGCTTTCTTT. It specifies CAISLEGNTEAFF.

In its sample, this clonotype was seen once. Here the CDR3 reads CASSYLSFYNEQFF. The CDR3 DNA follows: TGTGCCAGCAGTTACCTTTCCTTCTACAATGAGCAGTTCTTC. J is TRBJ2-1 and V is TRBV6-2 or TRBV6-3; D remains unclear. V dropped 2 bases and J dropped 3 bases, with 8 bases sitting between them. CDR3 length equals 14 residues. Germline-derived CDR1 and CDR2 are MNHEY and SVGEGT.

This clonotype was seen a handful of times. CDR3 amino acids: CASSLGSSGAHSYNEQFF. DNA for the CDR3: TGTGCCAGCAGCCTAGGGTCTAGCGGGGCCCATTCCTACAATGAGCAGTTCTTC. This chain joins TRBV11-2 and TRBJ2-1; 9 bases map to TRBD2. The V segment lost 5 bases and the J segment 1 base; nucleotides outside the gene matches: 12. Germline V CDR1 and CDR2: SGHAT, FQNNGV. The CDR3 loop spans 18 amino acids.

This clonotype was seen a handful of times. V gene TRBV29-1 combines with J gene TRBJ2-3; TRBD2 agrees at 11 bases. The V gene's germline CDR1 is SQVTM and CDR2 ANQGSEA. Unmatched junction bases numbered 15, after V lost 2 bases and J lost 5 bases. The CDR3 runs 18 residues. Here the CDR3 DNA reads TGCAGCGTTGAAAGGCTTGCCCTAGGTAGCGGGGGGGGAGATACGCAGTATTTT. The encoded protein is CSVERLALGSGGGDTQYF.

This clonotype was seen a few times. The gene calls are TRBV5-1 and TRBJ2-1; D is perhaps TRBD2 (5 bases). Trimming shortened V by 0 bases and J by 0 bases, and 13 bases separated the two germline ends. The CDR3 is 17 amino acids. In germline, CDR1 is SGHRS, CDR2 YFSETQ. CDR3 DNA: TGCGCCAGCAGCTTGGGATCGGGGTTCAGCTCCTACAATGAGCAGTTCTTC. Translated: CASSLGSGFSSYNEQFF.

This clonotype was counted once. This chain joins TRBV9 and TRBJ2-7; a possible D gene is TRBD1 (6 bases). The CDR3 sequence is 14 residues long. V lost 2 bases, J lost 5 bases, and 14 bases lay in between. Germline CDR1 and CDR2: SGDLS and YYNGEE. The CDR3: CASSVDNRAHEQYF. The CDR3 bases are TGTGCCAGCAGCGTCGATAACAGGGCTCACGAGCAGTACTTC.

This clonotype was detected a few times. This chain links TRBV20-1 with TRBJ2-7; 10 bases map to TRBD2. This CDR3 is 14 amino acids long. Per the germline V gene, CDR1 is DFQATT and CDR2 is SNEGSKA (reference sequence). V shed 2 bases, J shed 7 bases, and the junction held 8 bases outside the gene matches. The CDR3 sequence is CSARMLAGDWEQYF. The CDR3 DNA reads as TGCAGTGCTAGAATGCTAGCGGGAGATTGGGAGCAGTACTTC.

This clonotype was found many times. The chain joins TRBV20-1 to TRBJ1-5; no definite D call. Trimming pared 0 bases from V and 6 bases from J, leaving 12 bases between. The CDR3 sequence is 14 residues long. Germline CDR1 is DFQATT and CDR2 is SNEGSKA (reference sequence). CDR3 residues: CSARDPLALQPQHF. As DNA, the CDR3 is TGCAGTGCTAGAGATCCTCTGGCTCTTCAGCCCCAGCATTTT.

This sequence joins TRBV12-3 or TRBV12-4 and TRBJ2-3, with 7 bases lining up with TRBD2. The CDR3 has 15 residues. J was trimmed by 2 bases and V by 6 bases; bases with no gene match: 8. CDR3 DNA: TGTGCCAGCAGGCCAAGCGGGACTTTCACAGATACGCAGTATTTT. It is translated as CASRPSGTFTDTQYF.

The rearrangement uses TRBV10-3 and TRBJ2-7; 11 bases match TRBD1. This CDR3 spans 14 amino acids. Germline V gene lookup returns CDR1 ENHRY and CDR2 SYGVKD. V shed 6 bases and J 3 bases; nucleotides not matched to a gene: 4. The DNA of the CDR3 is TGTGCCATCAGCGGACAGGGGGCCGTCTACGAGCAGTACTTC. Its translation: CAISGQGAVYEQYF.

The CDR3 DNA is TGCAGCGTTGGTCTCGGTATGAACACCGGGGAGCTGTTTTTT. Protein: CSVGLGMNTGELFF. This chain links TRBV29-1 with TRBJ2-2, with D uncertain. Germline lookup yields CDR1 SQVTM and CDR2 ANQGSEA. The V and J ends lost 4 bases and 1 base respectively, with 10 bases between them. The CDR3 is 14 amino acids.

The rearrangement links TRBV20-1 to TRBJ2-5, with D perhaps matching TRBD1 (6 bases). The V end was cut by 3 bases, the J end by 2 bases, with 19 bases between. The CDR3 loop spans 16 amino acids. Germline assignment: CDR1 DFQATT and CDR2 SNEGSKA (reference sequence). CDR3: CSASYPRGSLQETQYF. As DNA, the CDR3 is TGCAGTGCTAGTTATCCGAGGGGGAGTTTGCAAGAGACCCAGTACTTC.

J is TRBJ2-7 and V is TRBV5-1; D possibly corresponds to TRBD2 (6 bases). V gave up 2 bases and J gave up 1 base, with 19 bases separating them. The CDR3 spans 17 residues. Germline-derived CDR1 and CDR2 are SGHRS and YFSETQ. CDR3 nucleotides: TGCGCCAGCAGCTTTGGAGGGGTGGGAGTCCCGTCCTACGAGCAGTACTTC. It translates to CASSFGGVGVPSYEQYF.

This clonotype came up many times. The V gene is TRBV29-1, the J gene TRBJ2-3, with D perhaps matching TRBD1 (5 bases). CDR1 and CDR2 from the germline V gene are SQVTM and ANQGSEA. This CDR3 region has 12 residues. Trimming shortened V by 8 bases and J by 0 bases, and 9 bases separated the two germline ends. The CDR3: CSQGWSTDTQYF. CDR3 nucleotide sequence: TGCAGCCAGGGATGGAGCACAGATACGCAGTATTTT.

The sample holds a few counts of this clonotype. The gene calls are TRBV6-2 or TRBV6-3 and TRBJ2-7; 7 positions match TRBD2. CDR1 MNHEY and CDR2 SVGEGT come from the germline V gene. Unmatched junction bases numbered 15, after V lost 2 bases and J lost 2 bases. The CDR3 contains 18 residues. CDR3 region: CASSYTQRPGTNPYEQYF. As DNA, the CDR3 is TGTGCCAGCAGTTACACGCAACGACCCGGGACTAACCCCTACGAGCAGTACTTC.

The rearrangement links TRBV7-2 to TRBJ2-7, with 10 bases that match TRBD2. V gave up 2 bases and J gave up 1 base; unmatched junction bases: 5. Germline V lookup: CDR1 SGHTA, CDR2 FQGNSA. The CDR3 extends over 16 amino acids. The CDR3 spells CASSLSTSGNSYEQYF. The CDR3, as DNA: TGTGCCAGCAGCTTAAGCACTAGCGGGAATTCCTACGAGCAGTACTTC.

A few counts support this clonotype. The CDR3 loop is CASSQSGWRSGRAFNEQFF. The CDR3 nucleotides are TGTGCCAGCAGCCAATCAGGGTGGCGTAGCGGGAGGGCCTTCAACGAGCAGTTCTTC. V gene TRBV3-1 combines with J gene TRBJ2-1; 11 positions agree with TRBD2. V lost 2 bases to trimming and J lost 10 bases; unmatched junction nucleotides: 19. The CDR3 contains 19 residues. Germline CDR1 reads LGHDT; CDR2 reads YNNKEL (reference sequence).

The sample holds a few counts of this clonotype. This chain connects TRBV12-3 or TRBV12-4 to TRBJ2-3; 10 positions match TRBD2. V lost 6 bases, J lost 5 bases, and 8 bases stayed unmatched. The CDR3 contains 15 residues. For the CDR3, the DNA is TGTGCCAGCAGCTCAAGCGGGGGGGCTATAGATACGCAGTATTTT. Its translation: CASSSSGGAIDTQYF.

The chain carries TRBV14 and TRBJ2-2; unclear D gene. Between the trimmed V and J ends, which lost 5 bases and 0 bases, there was a span of 7 bases. This CDR3 spans 14 amino acids. Germline assignment: CDR1 SGHDN and CDR2 FVKESK. The CDR3 reads CASSKGANTGELFF. DNA of the CDR3: TGTGCCAGCAGCAAAGGAGCGAACACCGGGGAGCTGTTTTTT.

The chain employs TRBV20-1 and TRBJ1-1; D possibly corresponds to TRBD1 (5 bases). The CDR3 is made up of 13 amino acids. Trimming left V 6 bases short and J 3 bases short, with 14 bases between. The V gene's germline CDR1 is DFQATT and CDR2 SNEGSKA (reference sequence). Written as DNA, the CDR3 is TGCAGTGCCCACGGCAGGGTGGACACTGAAGCTTTCTTT. It specifies CSAHGRVDTEAFF.

In DNA form, the CDR3 reads TGTGCCAGCAGTTTGGTGACTAGCGGGAGTTGGGAGACCCAGTACTTC. It encodes CASSLVTSGSWETQYF. This sequence joins TRBV27 and TRBJ2-5, with 12 bases that match TRBD2. The CDR3 consists of 16 residues. Trimming took 3 bases from V and 5 from J; bases not matched to a gene: 7. Germline V gene sequence: CDR1 MNHEY, CDR2 SMNVEV (reference sequence).